The next 27 T cell receptor beta chains were all read from a single sample in a study of blood T cell repertoires in COVID-19. Produced via immunoSEQ multiplex PCR; TCRdb's table is partial and in-frame only. The sample holds a few hundred thousand clones; 84% are singletons and the top ten take about 6.6%. The sample comprised PBMCs or T cells enriched from blood (not recorded which). These receptors were collected from a woman aged 40-49 years who had recovered from COVID-19.

J is TRBJ2-2 and V is TRBV6-4; TRBD2 agrees at 8 bases. Germline values: CDR1 MRHNA, CDR2 SNTAGT. Losses at the gene ends were 9 bases for V and 7 bases for J; bases not matched to a gene: 7. The CDR3 runs to 13 residues. CDR3 coding DNA: TGTGCCAGTAGCGCGGGAGGCGGCGGGGAGCTGTTTTTT. Its translation is CASSAGGGGELFF.

V usage is TRBV23-1 and J usage is TRBJ2-1; perhaps TRBD2 as D (5 bases). TRBV23-1 falls under the ORF class, with uncertain function. The CDR3 covers 14 residues. V was trimmed by 2 bases and J by 9 bases, leaving 14 bases between them. As DNA, the CDR3 is TGCGCCAGCAGTCAAAGGAGGCAGAGCTTTGAGCAGTTCTTC. This codes for CASSQRRQSFEQFF.

The J gene is TRBJ1-5, the V gene TRBV12-3 or TRBV12-4; no firm D call. V lost 1 base to trimming and J lost 4 bases, with 5 bases between them. This CDR3 spans 13 amino acids. CDR3 DNA sequence: TGTGCCAGCAGTTTAGAGAGGAATCAGCCCCAGCATTTT. Translation gives CASSLERNQPQHF.

This chain links TRBV19 with TRBJ1-5; D gene ambiguous. Germline CDR1 LNHDA, CDR2 SQIVND (reference sequence). The CDR3 consists of 15 residues. Deletions cut 1 base from V and 6 bases from J, with 13 bases between. This CDR3 reads CASSIVEGMGQPQHF. DNA of the CDR3: TGTGCCAGTAGTATAGTGGAGGGCATGGGTCAGCCCCAGCATTTT.

This rearrangement joins TRBV30 to TRBJ1-2, with TRBD1 as a possible D gene (5 bases). The CDR3 has 12 residues. V dropped 2 bases and J dropped 2 bases, with 6 bases sitting between them. Germline V lookup: CDR1 GTSNPN, CDR2 SVGIG (reference sequence). This CDR3 is CAWSPGNYGYTF. In DNA, the CDR3 is TGTGCCTGGAGTCCAGGGAACTATGGCTACACCTTC.

V is TRBV2 and J is TRBJ2-3, with 8 bases aligning to TRBD2. V shed 6 bases, J shed 1 base, and the junction held 6 bases outside the gene matches. The V gene's germline CDR1 is SNHLY and CDR2 FYNNEI. The CDR3 consists of 15 residues. CDR3 in amino acids: CASSIEAGGTDTQYF. Written as DNA, the CDR3 is TGTGCCAGCAGCATCGAAGCGGGGGGCACAGATACGCAGTATTTT.

In this sample, this clone turned up a few times. This chain uses TRBV2 with TRBJ2-5; weak D call: TRBD2 (5 bases). CDR3 length: 13 residues. Germline values: CDR1 SNHLY, CDR2 FYNNEI. V was cut by 7 bases and J by 5 bases, with 14 bases left in between. The CDR3 nucleotides read TGTGCCAGCATTCTACGGGAACGGGAGACCCAGTACTTC. Translated, it gives CASILRERETQYF.

As for this clone: Other DNA sequences from this sample encode an identical CDR3 as well. This chain connects TRBV28 to TRBJ1-4, with D uncertain. The CDR3 contains 12 residues. Germline values: CDR1 MDHEN, CDR2 SYDVKM. V was shortened by 1 base and J by 5 bases, with 2 bases between the two germline ends. CDR3 in amino acids: CASSLLNEKLFF. CDR3 bases: TGTGCCAGCAGTTTATTAAATGAAAAACTGTTTTTT.

The genes are TRBV5-1 and TRBJ1-1, with D possibly being TRBD1 (5 bases). The length of the CDR3 is 15 residues. Germline CDR1 reads SGHRS; CDR2 reads YFSETQ. V lost 1 base, J lost 0 bases, and 10 bases lay in between. Here the CDR3 reads CASSLFGQLNTEAFF. Here the CDR3 DNA reads TGCGCCAGCAGCTTGTTTGGACAACTGAACACTGAAGCTTTCTTT.

With regard to this clone: Distinct nucleotide sequences in the sample also encode this CDR3. The chain combines TRBV6-5 with TRBJ2-5, with D unresolved. CDR3 size: 11 residues. The germline V and J ends were trimmed by 7 bases and 1 base, with 4 bases remaining between them. Germline values: CDR1 MNHEY, CDR2 SVGAGI. The CDR3 loop is CASTRQETQYF. DNA of the CDR3: TGTGCCAGCACTCGCCAAGAGACCCAGTACTTC.

This clone was recorded once. The CDR3 DNA sequence: TGTGCCAGCAGGAAGCAGGGAGGGAGCAATCAGCCCCAGCATTTT. Its protein product is CASRKQGGSNQPQHF. The chain employs TRBV28 and TRBJ1-5; a possible D gene is TRBD1 (5 bases). Trimming left V 6 bases short and J 1 base short, with 13 bases between. Looked up from germline, CDR1 is MDHEN and CDR2 is SYDVKM. The CDR3 extends over 15 amino acids.

The J gene is TRBJ2-1, the V gene TRBV9; TRBD1 aligns across 8 bases. V shed 2 bases, J shed 9 bases, and the junction held 10 bases outside the gene matches. The CDR3 has 15 amino acids. Germline V CDR1 and CDR2: SGDLS, YYNGEE. The CDR3 DNA reads TGTGCCAGCAGCGTGGGGACAGGAGCGGAGCCTGAGCAGTTCTTC. It translates to CASSVGTGAEPEQFF. The full variable domain, completed using reference TRBV9 and TRBJ2-1, is DSGVTQTPKHLITATGQRVTLRCSPRSGDLSVYWYQQSLDQGLQFLIQYYNGEERAKGNILERFSAQQFPDLHSELNLSSLELGDSALYFCASSVGTGAEPEQFFGPGTRLTVL.

This sequence joins TRBV2 and TRBJ1-5; D call uncertain. The CDR3 covers 11 residues. The V end lost 6 bases, the J end lost 5 bases, and 5 bases lay between the germline ends. Germline V CDR1 and CDR2: SNHLY, FYNNEI. CDR3 DNA: TGTGCCAGCAGCGGGGATCAGCCCCAGCATTTT. Residues: CASSGDQPQHF.

The chain is built from TRBV10-3 and TRBJ2-4; D might be TRBD2 (5 bases). The CDR3 runs 18 residues. V lost 0 bases, J lost 1 base, and 16 bases lay in between. From germline, CDR1 is ENHRY and CDR2 SYGVKD. The CDR3: CAISESRATIGAKNIQYF. Here the CDR3 DNA reads TGTGCCATCAGTGAGTCGAGGGCGACTATCGGGGCCAAAAACATTCAGTACTTC.

V is TRBV11-1 and J is TRBJ2-7, with 8 bases matching TRBD1. CDR1 and CDR2 (germline): SGHAT, FQDESV (reference sequence). The ends lost 5 bases at V and 6 bases at J; junction bases unmatched: 6. This CDR3 spans 13 amino acids. CDR3 nucleotides: TGTGCCAGCAGCCCCGGGACAGGTCGCGAGCAGTACTTC. It encodes CASSPGTGREQYF.

This chain uses TRBV18 with TRBJ2-5; D remains ambiguous. The length of the CDR3 is 11 residues. V was pared by 5 bases and J by 2 bases, with 3 bases between. Germline-derived CDR1 and CDR2 are KGHSH and LQKENI. For the CDR3, the DNA is TGTGCCAGCTCATCGCAAGAGACCCAGTACTTC. Protein sequence: CASSSQETQYF.

The V gene is TRBV28, the J gene TRBJ1-4, with D unclear. This CDR3 comprises 16 residues. Germline CDR1 is MDHEN and CDR2 is SYDVKM. The ends were cut back, 4 bases at V and 5 bases at J, with 17 bases in the middle. The CDR3 loop reads CASSSSLDQPNEKLFF. DNA of the CDR3: TGTGCCAGCAGTTCTTCCCTAGATCAGCCGAATGAAAAACTGTTTTTT.

The chain has TRBV18 and TRBJ2-1, with 7 bases aligning to TRBD1. The CDR3 runs to 15 residues. Germline V gene data show CDR1 as KGHSH and CDR2 as LQKENI. Trimming removed 1 base from V and 4 bases from J; junction bases left unmatched: 4. CDR3 in DNA: TGTGCCAGCTCACCACTAGTCAGGGGGTACAATGAGCAGTTCTTC. This translates into CASSPLVRGYNEQFF.

The J gene is TRBJ2-7, the V gene TRBV27; 12 bases map to TRBD1. CDR1 and CDR2 (germline): MNHEY, SMNVEV (reference sequence). The trim removed 4 bases at V and 6 bases at J, leaving 7 bases unmatched. The CDR3 length is 15 residues. CDR3: CASSSPRDRGREQYF. The CDR3 bases are TGTGCCAGCAGTTCCCCCCGGGACAGGGGGCGCGAGCAGTACTTC.

V usage is TRBV12-3 or TRBV12-4 and J usage is TRBJ1-1; 8 bases map to TRBD1. V shed 6 bases, J shed 5 bases, and the junction held 5 bases outside the gene matches. The CDR3 length is 13 residues. CDR3 loop: CASRPGGRTEAFF. The CDR3 nucleotides are TGTGCCAGCAGACCAGGGGGCCGGACTGAAGCTTTCTTT.

The chain has TRBV3-1 (or the pseudogene TRBV3-2) and TRBJ2-1; 9 bases are shared with TRBD2. The length of the CDR3 is 14 residues. In germline, CDR1 is LGHDT, CDR2 YNNKEL (reference sequence). Trimming took 4 bases from V and 12 from J; bases not matched to a gene: 10. CDR3 protein: CASSPTSGPVVQFF. The CDR3 coding sequence is TGTGCCAGCAGCCCGACTAGCGGCCCCGTCGTGCAGTTCTTC.

This sequence joins TRBV10-3 and TRBJ1-2, with D possibly TRBD1 on 5 matching bases. Deletions cut 2 bases from V and 4 bases from J, with 20 bases between. This CDR3 has 17 residues. Per the germline V gene, CDR1 is ENHRY and CDR2 is SYGVKD. Here the CDR3 reads CAISEPFGLQGSYGYTF. The CDR3 DNA sequence: TGTGCCATCAGTGAGCCCTTCGGCTTGCAGGGCTCCTATGGCTACACCTTC.

The gene calls are TRBV28 and TRBJ1-2, with D hard to call. Germline loops: CDR1 MDHEN, CDR2 SYDVKM. The CDR3 is made up of 14 amino acids. Trimming removed 6 bases from V and 3 bases from J, with 14 bases in between. CDR3 bases: TGTGCCAGCAGGAGGCCGGGGTTCGACTATGGCTACACCTTC. It encodes CASRRPGFDYGYTF.

This rearrangement joins TRBV7-3 to TRBJ2-2; the D gene is possibly TRBD1 (6 bases). V lost 1 base and J lost 1, with 19 bases in between. Germline lookup yields CDR1 SGHTA and CDR2 FQGTGA. CDR3 length: 19 amino acids. The CDR3 region is CASSLRRIKDSWNTGELFF. The CDR3 region has the DNA TGTGCCAGCAGCTTAAGAAGGATAAAGGACAGCTGGAACACCGGGGAGCTGTTTTTT.

The V call is TRBV7-2, the J call TRBJ2-1; 7 nucleotides align to TRBD2. Germline CDR1 reads SGHTA; CDR2 reads FQGNSA. V shed 5 bases and J 9 bases; nucleotides not matched to a gene: 16. This CDR3 contains 16 residues. This chain's CDR3 is CASSLYSAGGSREQFF. In nucleotides, the CDR3 is TGTGCCAGCAGCCTTTATTCGGCCGGGGGGTCGCGTGAGCAGTTCTTC.

This chain links TRBV5-5 with TRBJ2-7; a possible D gene is TRBD1 (6 bases). Trimming took off 4 bases at V and 3 bases at J, with 11 bases between the two ends. Per the germline V gene, CDR1 is SGHKS and CDR2 is YYEKEE (reference sequence). The CDR3 runs to 13 residues. In nucleotides, the CDR3 is TGTGCCAGCAGCGGGGGCAGTCTCTACGAGCAGTACTTC. It translates to CASSGGSLYEQYF. Full variable domain (missing parts from reference TRBV5-5 and TRBJ2-7): DAGVTQSPTHLIKTRGQQVTLRCSPISGHKSVSWYQQVLGQGPQFIFQYYEKEERGRGNFPDRFSARQFPNYSSELNVNALLLGDSALYLCASSGGSLYEQYFGPGTRLTVT.

The chain joins TRBV6-5 to TRBJ2-7, with 7 bases lining up with TRBD1. The CDR3 runs to 15 residues. From germline, CDR1 is MNHEY and CDR2 SVGAGI. Trimming at V came to 6 bases and at J to 2 bases, leaving 10 bases not matched to a gene. CDR3 residues: CASSYTAGTAYEQYF. The CDR3 coding sequence is TGTGCCAGCAGCTACACAGCCGGGACAGCCTACGAGCAGTACTTC.